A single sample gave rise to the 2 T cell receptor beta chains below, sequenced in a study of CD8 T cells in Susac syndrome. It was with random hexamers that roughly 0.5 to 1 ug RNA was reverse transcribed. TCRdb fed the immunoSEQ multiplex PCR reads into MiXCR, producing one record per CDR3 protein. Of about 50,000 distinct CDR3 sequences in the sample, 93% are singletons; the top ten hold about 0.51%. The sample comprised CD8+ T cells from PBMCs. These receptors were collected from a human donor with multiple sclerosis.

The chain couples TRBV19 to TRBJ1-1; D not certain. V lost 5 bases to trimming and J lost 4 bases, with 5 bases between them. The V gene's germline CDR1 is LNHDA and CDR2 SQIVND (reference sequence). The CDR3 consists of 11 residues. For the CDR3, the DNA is TGTGCCAGTAGTGGGCCCACTGAAGCTTTCTTT. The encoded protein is CASSGPTEAFF.

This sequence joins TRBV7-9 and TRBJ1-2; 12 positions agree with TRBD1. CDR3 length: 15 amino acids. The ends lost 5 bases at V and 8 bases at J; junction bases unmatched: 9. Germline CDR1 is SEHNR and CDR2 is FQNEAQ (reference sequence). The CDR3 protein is CASSIRRDRGPGYTF. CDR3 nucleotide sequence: TGTGCCAGCAGCATCCGCCGGGACAGGGGGCCAGGCTACACCTTC. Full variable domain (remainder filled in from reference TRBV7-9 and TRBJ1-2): DTGVSQNPRHKITKRGQNVTFRCDPISEHNRLYWYRQTLGQGPEFLTYFQNEAQLEKSRLLSDRFSAERPKGSFSTLEIQRTEQGDSAMYLCASSIRRDRGPGYTFGSGTRLTVV.